The following is a TCR beta chain sequence with its context. What it recognizes is unknown. The sample originates from a study of cytomegalovirus exposure and HLA in healthy donors. Study background: The roughly 700 first-cohort repertoires and the 110 or so validation repertoires shared the same platform, a later analysis reported.

Study-wide findings and caveats: In a later analysis, first-cohort TCR clusters were found to tend to co-occur in the 130 or so validation repertoires. The study designated 150 or so TCR beta chains cytomegalovirus-associated.

The V end was cut by 3 bases, the J end by 2 bases, with 14 bases between. There are 16 residues in the CDR3. CDR1 is MNHNS, CDR2 SASEGT, per germline. TCRdb's table, derived via immunoSEQ multiplex PCR, lists solely in-frame clones and lacks some. This table has about 56,000 clones, 90% to 95% appearing once. The chain recombines TRBV6-1 with TRBJ1-5; tentatively, D is TRBD1 (6 bases). The origin of this receptor is a woman aged 18-29 years in good health and CMV-seropositive. Material: PBMCs. For the CDR3, the DNA is TGTGCCAGCAGTGAGTCCAGGGGAGTAGGCAATCAGCCCCAGCATTTT. Protein: CASSESRGVGNQPQHF.